The clone carrying this T cell receptor (beta chain) was picked up one time. The source of the sample is a study of Ad26.COV2.S vaccination and SARS-CoV-2 variants. Treatment meaning: about 20 received Ad26.COV2.S at low or high dose, single or two shots; 5 received placebo; per-sample allocation not given. Specimen acquisition occurred on day 63 following the initial vaccine or placebo injection. Germline CDR1 and CDR2: SNHLY and FYNNEI. Deletions cut 7 bases from V and 10 bases from J, with 25 bases between. The CDR3 consists of 15 residues. The assay was immunoSEQ multiplex PCR, and TCRdb's table has in-frame clones only and misses some. The sample lists roughly 270,000 clones; around 87% were seen once.

The clonotype comes from a person aged 18-65 years who received the Ad26.COV2.S COVID-19 vaccine or a placebo. V gene TRBV2 combines with J gene TRBJ1-1, with a weak D call TRBD1 (5 bases). The sequencing used peripheral blood, collected in a trial of Ad26.COV2.S vaccine versus placebo. The CDR3 DNA follows: TGTGCCAGCACGCTCATGAGGGGTGACTATACAGGAGCTTTCTTT. Protein product: CASTLMRGDYTGAFF.